The 9 T cell receptor beta chains below all came from one sample that was sequenced in a study of blood T cells in healthy people across ages. Primed by a sample-barcoded 5' primer and a J-beta primer mix, a second PCR proceeded for about 6 to 11 cycles. MiXCR, run by TCRdb on the 5' RACE reads, gives a single entry per CDR3 protein. Here the sample spans fewer than 800,000 distinct CDR3 sequences, 32% being singletons. The sample taken for sequencing was blood. These receptors were obtained from an elderly woman in good health.

This clonotype was observed a few times. The chain uses TRBV12-3 or TRBV12-4 and TRBJ1-5, with D unresolved. Trimming removed 6 bases at V and 5 bases at J, with 14 bases between. CDR3 length equals 14 residues. CDR3 amino acids: CASSPPTGDQPQHF. The DNA for the CDR3 is TGTGCCAGCAGCCCCCCGACGGGCGATCAGCCCCAGCATTTT.

This rearrangement joins TRBV29-1 to TRBJ2-2, with D possibly matching TRBD2 (5 bases). The germline gives CDR1 SQVTM, CDR2 ANQGSEA. V lost 3 bases to trimming and J lost 4 bases, with 9 bases between them. The CDR3 runs to 13 residues. The CDR3 coding sequence is TGCAGCGTTGACGGGGTAACCACCGGGGAGCTGTTTTTT. It specifies CSVDGVTTGELFF.

This clonotype was seen ten or more times. The J gene is TRBJ2-1, the V gene TRBV20-1; unclear D gene. V was trimmed by 6 bases and J by 0 bases, leaving 18 bases between them. Germline CDR1 is DFQATT and CDR2 is SNEGSKA (reference sequence). The CDR3 has 16 amino acids. CDR3 nucleotides: TGCAGTGCGACGCAGTCCGGCGCGAGCTCCTACAATGAGCAGTTCTTC. It encodes CSATQSGASSYNEQFF.

The genes are TRBV20-1 and TRBJ2-4, with D perhaps matching TRBD2 (5 bases). The CDR3 spans 14 residues. The V gene's germline CDR1 is DFQATT and CDR2 SNEGSKA (reference sequence). Between the trimmed V and J ends, which lost 1 base and 0 bases, there was a span of 7 bases. Here the CDR3 reads CSARGGLAKNIQYF. The CDR3 DNA reads TGCAGTGCTAGAGGCGGGTTAGCCAAAAACATTCAGTACTTC.

V is TRBV9 and J is TRBJ2-3; D possibly uses TRBD1 or TRBD2 (5 bases each). The CDR3 loop spans 15 amino acids. Germline CDR1 SGDLS, CDR2 YYNGEE. Trimming took off 2 bases at V and 0 bases at J, with 10 bases between the two ends. In DNA form, the CDR3 reads TGTGCCAGCAGCGTGGTGGGACCTAGCACAGATACGCAGTATTTT. It encodes CASSVVGPSTDTQYF. The variable domain in full, completed from reference TRBV9 and TRBJ2-3, reads DSGVTQTPKHLITATGQRVTLRCSPRSGDLSVYWYQQSLDQGLQFLIQYYNGEERAKGNILERFSAQQFPDLHSELNLSSLELGDSALYFCASSVVGPSTDTQYFGPGTRLTVL.

The sample holds a few counts of this clonotype. V and J are TRBV18 and TRBJ1-6; 8 bases are shared with TRBD1. CDR3 length equals 16 residues. Unmatched junction bases numbered 9, after V lost 4 bases and J lost 7 bases. Germline V gene lookup returns CDR1 KGHSH and CDR2 LQKENI. In nucleotides, the CDR3 is TGTGCCAGCTCACGCGAAAGACAGGGGACAAATTCACCCCTCCACTTT. Translating it yields CASSRERQGTNSPLHF.

The table lists this clonotype with many counts. This chain joins TRBV5-1 and TRBJ2-5; D remains unclear. The CDR3 sequence is 12 residues long. The V and J ends lost 5 bases and 5 bases respectively, with 10 bases between them. The germline V gene has CDR1 SGHRS and CDR2 YFSETQ. The DNA for the CDR3 is TGCGCCAGCAGTCCGGGCCGGGAGACCCAGTACTTC. It yields the protein CASSPGRETQYF.

The sample holds a few counts of this clonotype. This chain links TRBV7-2 with TRBJ2-1; D not certain. The germline V gene encodes CDR1 SGHTA and CDR2 FQGNSA. The V end was cut by 2 bases, the J end by 7 bases, with 6 bases between. This CDR3 has 12 amino acids. This CDR3 is CASSLLLNEQFF. For the CDR3, the DNA is TGTGCCAGCAGCTTACTACTTAATGAGCAGTTCTTC.

This clonotype was recorded at least ten times. The chain carries TRBV12-3 or TRBV12-4 and TRBJ2-5; 7 nucleotides align to TRBD2. Germline trimming cut 5 bases from V and 5 bases from J; bases unmatched to any gene: 2. The CDR3 has 12 amino acids. The DNA of the CDR3 is TGTGCCAGCAGTGGGGGGGGGGAGACCCAGTACTTC. It yields the protein CASSGGGETQYF.